The T cell receptor beta chain described here comes from a study of blood T cell repertoires in COVID-19. This table comes from immunoSEQ multiplex PCR, and its TCRdb copy is limited to in-frame clones, with some not included. Of tens of thousands of clones listed, around 85% are singletons. CDR3 length equals 15 residues. Germline V CDR1 and CDR2: MNHNS, SASEGT. With V trimmed by 5 bases and J by 6 bases, 9 bases remained unmatched. The material sequenced was peripheral blood. The TCR comes from a man aged 80 or over with acute or convalescent COVID-19. This chain joins TRBV6-1 and TRBJ2-7, with 11 bases matching TRBD2. Here the CDR3 reads CASSSAGTSGVEQYF. CDR3 sequence (DNA): TGTGCCAGCAGTTCCGCCGGGACTAGCGGCGTCGAGCAGTACTTC.